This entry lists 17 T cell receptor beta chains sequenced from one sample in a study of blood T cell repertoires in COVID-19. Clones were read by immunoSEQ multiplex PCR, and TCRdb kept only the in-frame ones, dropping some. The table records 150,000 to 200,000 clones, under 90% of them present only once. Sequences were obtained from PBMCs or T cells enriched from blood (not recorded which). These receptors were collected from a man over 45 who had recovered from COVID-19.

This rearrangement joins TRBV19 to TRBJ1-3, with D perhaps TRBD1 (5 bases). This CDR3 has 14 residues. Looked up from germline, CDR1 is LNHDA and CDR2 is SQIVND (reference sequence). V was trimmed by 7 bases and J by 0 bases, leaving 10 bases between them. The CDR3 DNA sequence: TGTGCCAGTATCAACAGGCTCTCTGGAAACACCATATATTTT. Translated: CASINRLSGNTIYF.

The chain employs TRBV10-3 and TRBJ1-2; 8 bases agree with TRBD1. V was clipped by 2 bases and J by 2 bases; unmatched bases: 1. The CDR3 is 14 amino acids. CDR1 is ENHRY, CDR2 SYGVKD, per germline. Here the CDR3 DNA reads TGTGCCATCAGTGAGGGACAGGGAAACTATGGCTACACCTTC. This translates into CAISEGQGNYGYTF.

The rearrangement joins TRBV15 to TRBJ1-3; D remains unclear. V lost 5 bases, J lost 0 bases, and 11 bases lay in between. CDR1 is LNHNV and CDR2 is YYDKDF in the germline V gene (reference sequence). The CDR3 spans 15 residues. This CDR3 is CATSGRRGSGNTIYF. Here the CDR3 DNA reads TGTGCCACCAGCGGACGACGGGGCTCTGGAAACACCATATATTTT.

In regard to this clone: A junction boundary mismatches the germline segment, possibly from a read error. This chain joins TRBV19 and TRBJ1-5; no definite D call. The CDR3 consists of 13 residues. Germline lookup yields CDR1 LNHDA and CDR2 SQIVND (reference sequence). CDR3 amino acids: CASSIGPQVPQHF. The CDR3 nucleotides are TGTGCTAGTAGTATAGGGCCTCAAGTGCCCCAGCATTTT.

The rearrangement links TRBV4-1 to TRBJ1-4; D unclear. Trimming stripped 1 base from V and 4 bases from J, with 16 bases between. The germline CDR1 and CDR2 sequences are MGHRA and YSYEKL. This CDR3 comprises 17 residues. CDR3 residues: CASSQGASEGFNEKLFF. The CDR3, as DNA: TGCGCCAGCAGCCAAGGGGCCTCGGAGGGCTTTAATGAAAAACTGTTTTTT.

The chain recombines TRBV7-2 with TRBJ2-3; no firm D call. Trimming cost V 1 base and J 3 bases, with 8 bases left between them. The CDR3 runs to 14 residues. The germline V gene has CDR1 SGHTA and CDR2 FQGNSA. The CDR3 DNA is TGTGCCAGCAGCTTAGATGGCAGTACAGATACGCAGTATTTT. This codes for CASSLDGSTDTQYF.

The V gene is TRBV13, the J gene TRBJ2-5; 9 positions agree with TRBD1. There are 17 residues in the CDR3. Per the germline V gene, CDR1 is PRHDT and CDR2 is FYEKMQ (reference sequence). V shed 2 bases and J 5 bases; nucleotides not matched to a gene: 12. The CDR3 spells CASSLIQRTGEGETQYF. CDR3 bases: TGTGCCAGCAGCTTAATACAACGGACAGGGGAGGGGGAGACCCAGTACTTC. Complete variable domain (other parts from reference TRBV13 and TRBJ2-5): AAGVIQSPRHLIKEKRETATLKCYPIPRHDTVYWYQQGPGQDPQFLISFYEKMQSDKGSIPDRFSAQQFSDYHSELNMSSLELGDSALYFCASSLIQRTGEGETQYFGPGTRLLVL.

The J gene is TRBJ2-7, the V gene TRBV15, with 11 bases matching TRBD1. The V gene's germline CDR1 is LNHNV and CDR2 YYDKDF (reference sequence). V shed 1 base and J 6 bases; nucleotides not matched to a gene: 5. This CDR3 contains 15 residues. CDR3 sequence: CATSRGGQGGGEQYF. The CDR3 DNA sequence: TGTGCCACCAGCAGAGGGGGACAGGGGGGCGGCGAGCAGTACTTC.

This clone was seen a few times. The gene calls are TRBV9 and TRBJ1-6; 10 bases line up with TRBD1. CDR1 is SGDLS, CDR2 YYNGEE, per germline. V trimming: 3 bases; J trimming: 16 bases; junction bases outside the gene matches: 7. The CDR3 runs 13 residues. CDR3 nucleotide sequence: TGTGCCAGCAGCGGGGGGACAGGGGAACTTCTCCACTTT. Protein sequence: CASSGGTGELLHF.

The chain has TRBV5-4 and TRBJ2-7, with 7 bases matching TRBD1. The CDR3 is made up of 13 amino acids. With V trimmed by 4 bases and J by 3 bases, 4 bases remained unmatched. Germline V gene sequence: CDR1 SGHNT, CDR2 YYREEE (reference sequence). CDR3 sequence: CASSQGTDYEQYF. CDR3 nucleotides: TGTGCCAGCAGCCAAGGGACAGACTACGAGCAGTACTTC.

CDR3 region: CASSLLADSHYGYTF. The CDR3 DNA follows: TGTGCCAGCAGCTTACTTGCGGACAGCCACTATGGCTACACCTTC. The chain links TRBV11-2 to TRBJ1-2; possibly TRBD1 for D (6 bases). The V gene's germline CDR1 is SGHAT and CDR2 FQNNGV. The CDR3 is made up of 15 amino acids. Trimming removed 2 bases from V and 3 bases from J, with 13 bases in between.

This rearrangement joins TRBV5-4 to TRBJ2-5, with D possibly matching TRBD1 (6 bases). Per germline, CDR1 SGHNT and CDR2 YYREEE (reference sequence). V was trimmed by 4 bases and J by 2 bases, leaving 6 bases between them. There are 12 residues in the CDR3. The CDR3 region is CASSGQQETQYF. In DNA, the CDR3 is TGTGCCAGCAGCGGACAGCAAGAGACCCAGTACTTC.

CDR3 amino acids: CASSPGQSNSPLHF. The CDR3 DNA is TGTGCCAGCTCTCCGGGACAGTCGAATTCACCCCTCCACTTT. The V and J genes are TRBV18 and TRBJ1-6; 7 bases map to TRBD1. This CDR3 is 14 amino acids long. Unmatched junction bases numbered 6, after V lost 6 bases and J lost 7 bases. Germline V gene lookup returns CDR1 KGHSH and CDR2 LQKENI.

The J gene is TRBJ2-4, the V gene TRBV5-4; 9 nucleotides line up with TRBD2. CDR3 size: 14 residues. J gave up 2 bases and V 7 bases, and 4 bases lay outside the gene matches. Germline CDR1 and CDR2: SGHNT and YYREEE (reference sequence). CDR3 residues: CASGRGGTKNIQYF. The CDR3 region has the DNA TGTGCCAGCGGGCGGGGGGGAACCAAAAACATTCAGTACTTC.

CDR3 residues: CASSGGQSGSYEQYF. The CDR3 DNA reads as TGTGCCAGCTCGGGGGGACAGTCGGGCTCCTACGAGCAGTACTTC. The chain is built from TRBV18 and TRBJ2-7; TRBD1 is a possible D gene (7 bases). V was trimmed by 6 bases and J by 0 bases, leaving 15 bases between them. CDR1 and CDR2 from the germline V gene are KGHSH and LQKENI. The CDR3 is 15 residues long. Variable domain in full (rest from reference TRBV18 and TRBJ2-7): NAGVMQNPRHLVRRRGQEARLRCSPMKGHSHVYWYRQLPEEGLKFMVYLQKENIIDESGMPKERFSAEFPKEGPSILRIQQVVRGDSAAYFCASSGGQSGSYEQYFGPGTRLTVT.

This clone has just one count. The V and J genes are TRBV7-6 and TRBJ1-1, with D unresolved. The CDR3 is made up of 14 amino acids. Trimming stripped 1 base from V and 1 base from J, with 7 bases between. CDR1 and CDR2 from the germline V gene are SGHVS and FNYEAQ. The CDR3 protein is CASSLEWANTEAFF. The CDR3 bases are TGTGCCAGCAGCTTAGAATGGGCGAACACTGAAGCTTTCTTT.

CDR3: CASSQDRRRELNTEAFF. The CDR3 DNA reads as TGTGCCAGCAGCCAAGATAGAAGGAGAGAACTGAACACTGAAGCTTTCTTT. The chain recombines TRBV3-1 (or the pseudogene TRBV3-2) with TRBJ1-1; no definite D call. The CDR3 extends over 17 amino acids. V was pared by 0 bases and J by 0 bases, with 14 bases between. Germline CDR1 reads LGHDT; CDR2 reads YNNKEL (reference sequence).